Reported below is one T cell receptor (beta chain). This clonotype was observed many times. Its antigen is not yet known. No base qualities exist here, and no much larger clone lies one base off it. The library was generated by PCR. Sequencing was carried out with an Illumina HiSeq 2500. TCR libraries were prepared with molecular barcoding, using unique molecular identifiers to normalize TCRbeta repertoire quantification. TCRdb reworked the public reads: Q25 trimming with fastp, MiXCR clone assembly, productive beta chains retained. Each entry is one CDR3 protein sequence, shown with its most common DNA and genes. In this sample the table shows hundreds of thousands of distinct CDR3 sequences, under 15% of which occur a single time. The ten largest clones represent 2.2% of the sample. This entry belongs to a study of T-cell reconstitution after alpha-beta-depleted transplantation in children (dated by TCRdb to 2015 to 2016). Regarding the complete study: The study quantitatively tracked T-cell immune reconstitution after TCRalphabeta/CD19-depleted allogeneic hematopoietic cell transplantation in children using TCR repertoire profiling. Beyond this particular receptor, the publication reports: Over subsequent months, a decline in hyperexpanded clone frequencies was noted, and after one year, T-cell counts and TCRbeta diversity were mostly ascribed to newly produced T cells. The apparently early alphabetaT-cell count recovery about two months after transplant was reportedly dependent on only several hundred rapidly expanded clones derived from non-depleted graft cells. In some patients, high TCRbeta diversity at day 60 was attributed to recipient T cells and intrathymic progenitors that had survived conditioning.

The treatment or condition label, as the study defines it: allogeneic hematopoietic cell transplantation with graft depleted of TCRalphabeta T cells and CD19 B cells. Transplant recipients were children who received TCRalphabeta/CD19-depleted allogeneic hematopoietic cell grafts. From its cysteine to its phenylalanine, the CDR3 spans 15 amino acids. Here the CDR3 DNA is all that survives: 45 bases in frame from base 1. The germline V gene yields SNHLY for CDR1 and FYNNEI for CDR2. Clipping removes 0 bases from V and 4 bases from J, with 4 as the unmatched junction base count. This specimen consisted of PBMCs, mostly from graft donor cells, obtained 360 days after TCRalphabeta/CD19-depleted stem cell transplant. The receptor comes from a male patient younger than 18 who had a stem cell transplant for acute myeloid leukemia, so the T cells may come from the graft donor. The chain was built from TRBV2 and TRBJ2-5; the central 8 bases match TRBD2. DNA sequence: TGTGCCAGCAGTGAAGCCGGGACTAGGGGAGAGACCCAGTACTTC. Its product reads: CASSEAGTRGETQYF.